The source of this TCR beta chain is a study of T cell repertoires in cytomegalovirus infection. Turning to the study itself: Public TCR beta signatures marked donors with CMV infection and the matching HLA.

In regard to this clonotype: No antigen is known for it.

In TCRdb, the reads were re-called with MiXCR into one record per CDR3 protein. This sample has 450,000 to 600,000 distinct CDR3 sequences; approximately 42% occur once, and the top ten carry roughly two fifths. Germline trimming cut 2 bases from V and 5 bases from J; bases unmatched to any gene: 15. Germline V gives CDR1 SNHLY, CDR2 FYNNEI. This CDR3 is 18 amino acids long. Findings and limits, study-wide: The study identified carriers of CMV plus the relevant HLA from cumulative public TCR beta family frequency. The study found HLA-C-restricted CMV-specific TCR beta clonotypes dominating the ex vivo response.

The source was cultured PBMCs, collected from culture after CMV antigen stimulation. The chain recombines TRBV2 with TRBJ2-3; 8 nucleotides align to TRBD2. The source of this sequence is a human donor in good health (CMV status not recorded). Some clones in this sample may be carry-over from other donors' samples. CDR3 bases: TGTGCCAGCAGTGAATTGGTTGCGGGGGGCGCCCCGGTAGATACGCAGTATTTT. Translated, it gives CASSELVAGGAPVDTQYF.